This TCR beta chain was recovered during a study of cytomegalovirus exposure and HLA in healthy donors. Points from the study as a whole: One cluster of highly shared sequence variants probably arose as a sequencing artifact. A missense variant in DCLRE1C was later tied to TCR beta V- and J-gene trimming. Accurate predictions that matched the HLA-A and HLA-B alleles of most subjects were reportedly made from TCR beta sequences.

The primer mix had 60 Vbeta and 13 Jbeta primers. The table came from immunoSEQ multiplex PCR; TCRdb's copy has only in-frame clones and leaves some out. Seen in this sample are 45,000 to 70,000 clones; the ten most common clones hold 8% to 13%. V shed 3 bases and J shed 6 bases, with 12 bases lying between them. The CDR3 has 14 amino acids. Germline V gene lookup returns CDR1 MDHEN and CDR2 SYDVKM. In regard to this clone: Its antigen remains unknown.

Sequences were obtained from PBMCs. The rearrangement uses TRBV28 and TRBJ2-1, with D possibly being TRBD1 (5 bases). This TCR was sampled from a woman between 50 and 59 years old in good health and CMV-seropositive. The CDR3 loop reads CASSFPGRGNEQFF. The CDR3 coding sequence is TGTGCCAGCAGTTTCCCGGGTAGGGGCAATGAGCAGTTCTTC.